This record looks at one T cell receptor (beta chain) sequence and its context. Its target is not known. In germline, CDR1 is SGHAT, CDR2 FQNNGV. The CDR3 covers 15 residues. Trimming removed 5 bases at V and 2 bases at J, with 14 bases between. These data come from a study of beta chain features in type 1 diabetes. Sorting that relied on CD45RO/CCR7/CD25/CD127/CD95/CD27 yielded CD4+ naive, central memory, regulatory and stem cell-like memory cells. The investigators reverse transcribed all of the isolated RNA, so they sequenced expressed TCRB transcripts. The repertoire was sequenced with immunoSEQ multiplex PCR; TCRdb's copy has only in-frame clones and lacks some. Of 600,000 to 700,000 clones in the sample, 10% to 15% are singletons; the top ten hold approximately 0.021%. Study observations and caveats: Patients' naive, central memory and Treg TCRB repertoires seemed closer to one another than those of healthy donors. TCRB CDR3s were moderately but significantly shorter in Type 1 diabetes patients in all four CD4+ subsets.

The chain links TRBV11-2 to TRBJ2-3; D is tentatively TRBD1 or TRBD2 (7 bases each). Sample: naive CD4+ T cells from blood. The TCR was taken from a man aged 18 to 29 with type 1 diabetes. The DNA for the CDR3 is TGTGCCAGCAGCCCCCAGGGGGGGCCCACAGATACGCAGTATTTT. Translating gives CASSPQGGPTDTQYF.